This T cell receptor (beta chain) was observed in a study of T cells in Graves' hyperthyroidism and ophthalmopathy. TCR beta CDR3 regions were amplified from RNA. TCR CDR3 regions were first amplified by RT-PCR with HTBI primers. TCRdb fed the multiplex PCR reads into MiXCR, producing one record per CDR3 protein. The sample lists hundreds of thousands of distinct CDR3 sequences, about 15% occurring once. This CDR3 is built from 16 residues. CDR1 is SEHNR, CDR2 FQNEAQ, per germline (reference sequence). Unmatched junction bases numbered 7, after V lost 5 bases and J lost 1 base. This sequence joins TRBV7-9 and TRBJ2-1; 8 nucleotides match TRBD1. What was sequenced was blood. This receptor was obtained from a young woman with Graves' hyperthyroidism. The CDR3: CASSIVTGVSYNEQFF. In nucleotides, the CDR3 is TGTGCCAGCAGCATAGTGACAGGGGTTTCCTACAATGAGCAGTTCTTC.